What follows is one TCR beta chain and its context. Clones were read by immunoSEQ multiplex PCR, and TCRdb kept only the in-frame ones, dropping some. The sample has about 350,000 clones; about 88% are singletons. This entry comes from a study of Ad26.COV2.S vaccination and SARS-CoV-2 variants. Study in general: The donor belonged to the COV1001 Ad26.COV2.S trial arm. Dosing was one shot or two shots 56 days apart.

Treatment described: some 20 received Ad26.COV2.S at low or high dose, single or two shots; five or six received placebo; per-sample allocation not given. Sampling was performed 63 days after the first vaccine or placebo injection. The V end was cut by 1 base, the J end by 8 bases, with 11 bases between. CDR1 is SGHDN, CDR2 FVKESK, per germline. CDR3 length: 13 residues. The specimen comprised peripheral blood, sampled in a trial of Ad26.COV2.S vaccine versus placebo. This TCR derives from a person aged 18-60 years who received the Ad26.COV2.S COVID-19 vaccine or a placebo. This chain joins TRBV14 and TRBJ1-2; weak D call: TRBD1 (5 bases). The CDR3 coding sequence is TGTGCCAGCAGCCAAGCCCAGGGTTTGGGCTACACCTTC. Its protein is CASSQAQGLGYTF.